This T cell receptor beta chain was found in a study of T-cell reconstitution after alpha-beta-depleted transplantation in children. This clonotype came up a few times. Its antigen remains unknown. Unique molecular identifiers featured in how the TCRbeta library was prepared. TCRdb redid the calling of the PCR reads with MiXCR, one entry per CDR3 protein. The table has 530,000 or so distinct CDR3 sequences, 25% to 30% seen once. The V end was cut by 2 bases, the J end by 7 bases, with 22 bases between. The CDR3 has 17 amino acids. CDR1 is MGHDK and CDR2 is SYGVNS in the germline V gene. Regarding the study as a whole: Newly generated T cells supplied most T-cell counts and diversity one year post-transplant. Two months or so post-transplant, alpha-beta T cells reportedly derived from several hundred expanded graft clones.

This chain uses TRBV25-1 with TRBJ2-3; the D call may be TRBD1 or TRBD2 (5 bases each). The TCR sequence derives from a boy less than two years old with Wiskott-Aldrich syndrome, due to receive a stem cell transplant. The specimen comprised PBMCs, sampled before TCRalphabeta/CD19-depleted stem cell transplant. The CDR3 here is CASSERGRQSPNNTQYF. The CDR3 DNA reads as TGTGCCAGCAGTGAACGGGGCCGTCAGAGTCCCAATAATACGCAGTATTTT. The entire variable domain, with the rest obtained from reference TRBV25-1 and TRBJ2-3, is as follows: EADIYQTPRYLVIGTGKKITLECSQTMGHDKMYWYQQDPGMELHLIHYSYGVNSTEKGDLSSESTVSRIRTEHFPLTLESARPSHTSQYLCASSERGRQSPNNTQYFGPGTRLTVL.